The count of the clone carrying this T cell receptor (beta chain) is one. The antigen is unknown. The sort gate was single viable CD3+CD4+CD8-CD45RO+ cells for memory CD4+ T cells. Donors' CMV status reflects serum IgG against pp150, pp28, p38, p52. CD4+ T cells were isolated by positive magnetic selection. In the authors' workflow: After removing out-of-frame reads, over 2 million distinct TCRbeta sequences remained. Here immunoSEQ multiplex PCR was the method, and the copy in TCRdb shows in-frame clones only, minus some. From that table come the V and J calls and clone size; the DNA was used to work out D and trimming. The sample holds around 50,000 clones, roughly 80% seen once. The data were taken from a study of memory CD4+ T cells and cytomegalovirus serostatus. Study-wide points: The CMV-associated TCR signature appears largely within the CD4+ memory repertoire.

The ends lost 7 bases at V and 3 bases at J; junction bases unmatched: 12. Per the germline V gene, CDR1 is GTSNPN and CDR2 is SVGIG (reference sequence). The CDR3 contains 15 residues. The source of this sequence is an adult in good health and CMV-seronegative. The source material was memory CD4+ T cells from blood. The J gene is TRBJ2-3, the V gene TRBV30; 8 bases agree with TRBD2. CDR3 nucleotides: TGTGCCTTCGGTGCCCGAGCGGGAGTGACAGATACGCAGTATTTT. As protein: CAFGARAGVTDTQYF.